A selection of T cell receptor beta chains follows, all from one sample in a study of CD8 T cells in Susac syndrome. TCRdb independently ran MiXCR on the immunoSEQ multiplex PCR reads; one entry per CDR3 protein. This sample yields 120,000 or so distinct CDR3 sequences, of which nearly 96% are seen a single time; roughly 0.14% belongs to the top ten. The sample comprised CD4+ T cells from PBMCs. The origin of the receptors is a human donor with Susac syndrome. The CDR3 runs from the conserved cysteine through the conserved F or W. A D gene is named only where the DNA matches it firmly. Clone sizes are given selectively: once, few, many, or a class where the clone is expanded.

j_call: TRBJ2-1
clone_size: once
v_call: TRBV11-3
d_call: NA
cdr3_aa: CASSLVPSVIHNEQFF
cdr3_nt: TGTGCCAGCAGCTTAGTCCCCTCGGTTATCCACAATGAGCAGTTCTTC

j_call: TRBJ2-5
clone_size: NA
v_call: TRBV7-9
d_call: NA
cdr3_aa: CASSSRTVLETQYF
cdr3_nt: TGTGCCAGCAGCTCTCGGACAGTTCTAGAGACCCAGTACTTC

j_call: TRBJ2-3
clone_size: NA
v_call: TRBV12-3/TRBV12-4
d_call: TRBD2
cdr3_aa: CASSSVSGGYTQYF
cdr3_nt: TGTGCCAGCAGCTCGGTTAGCGGGGGCTATACGCAGTATTTT

j_call: TRBJ2-1
clone_size: NA
v_call: TRBV29-1
d_call: TRBD2
cdr3_aa: CSAPGLAGGTNEQFF
cdr3_nt: TGCAGCGCGCCGGGACTAGCGGGAGGGACCAATGAGCAGTTCTTC

j_call: TRBJ2-7
clone_size: NA
v_call: TRBV27
d_call: NA
cdr3_aa: CASSLRSGAYEQYF
cdr3_nt: TGTGCCAGCAGTTTAAGGTCAGGGGCCTACGAGCAGTACTTC

j_call: TRBJ2-1
clone_size: once
v_call: TRBV24-1
d_call: TRBD2
cdr3_aa: CATSSPSGHNEQFF
cdr3_nt: TGTGCCACCAGCAGTCCTAGCGGACACAATGAGCAGTTCTTC

j_call: TRBJ2-1
clone_size: once
v_call: TRBV12-3/TRBV12-4
d_call: TRBD2
cdr3_aa: CASSSRGLAGGNEQFF
cdr3_nt: TGTGCCAGCAGTTCCCGTGGGCTAGCGGGAGGGAATGAGCAGTTCTTC

j_call: TRBJ2-3
clone_size: NA
v_call: TRBV30
d_call: NA
cdr3_aa: CAWRGDSFTDTQYF
cdr3_nt: TGTGCCTGGAGGGGGGACTCCTTCACAGATACGCAGTATTTT

j_call: TRBJ2-2
clone_size: NA
v_call: TRBV4-3
d_call: NA
cdr3_aa: CASSRTRPVTGELFF
cdr3_nt: TGCGCCAGCAGCCGTACAAGGCCGGTGACCGGGGAGCTGTTTTTT

j_call: TRBJ2-5
clone_size: NA
v_call: TRBV15
d_call: NA
cdr3_aa: CATSRTYQETQYF
cdr3_nt: TGTGCCACCAGCAGAACATACCAAGAGACCCAGTACTTC

j_call: TRBJ2-7
clone_size: NA
v_call: TRBV10-3
d_call: TRBD1
cdr3_aa: CAIRGQGRRNEQYF
cdr3_nt: TGTGCCATCAGAGGACAGGGGAGGAGAAACGAGCAGTACTTC

j_call: TRBJ1-2
clone_size: NA
v_call: TRBV12-3/TRBV12-4
d_call: NA
cdr3_aa: CASGDTTSYGYTF
cdr3_nt: TGTGCCAGCGGGGACACGACTTCCTATGGCTACACCTTC

j_call: TRBJ2-7
clone_size: NA
v_call: TRBV4-3
d_call: TRBD1
cdr3_aa: CASSQEGRQGFEQYF
cdr3_nt: TGCGCCAGCAGCCAAGAGGGGAGACAGGGGTTCGAGCAGTACTTC

j_call: TRBJ1-2
clone_size: NA
v_call: TRBV11-2
d_call: NA
cdr3_aa: CAGGSGAHGYTF
cdr3_nt: TGTGCGGGGGGGTCTGGGGCACATGGCTACACCTTC

j_call: TRBJ1-5
clone_size: once
v_call: TRBV12-3/TRBV12-4
d_call: TRBD1
cdr3_aa: CASSKTGGSNQPQHF
cdr3_nt: TGTGCCAGCAGTAAGACAGGGGGGAGCAATCAGCCCCAGCATTTT